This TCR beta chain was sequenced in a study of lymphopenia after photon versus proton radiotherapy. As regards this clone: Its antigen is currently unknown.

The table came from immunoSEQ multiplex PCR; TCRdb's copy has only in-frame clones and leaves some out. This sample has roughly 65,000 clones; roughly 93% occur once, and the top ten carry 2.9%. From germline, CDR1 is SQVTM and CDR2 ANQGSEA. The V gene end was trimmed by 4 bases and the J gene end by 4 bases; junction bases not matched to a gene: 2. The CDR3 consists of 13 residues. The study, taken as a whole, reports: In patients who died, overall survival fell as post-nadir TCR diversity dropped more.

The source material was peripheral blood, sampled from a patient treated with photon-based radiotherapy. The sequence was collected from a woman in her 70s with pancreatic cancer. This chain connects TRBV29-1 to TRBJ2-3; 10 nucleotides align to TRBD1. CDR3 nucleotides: TGCAGCGTTGGACAGGGGGCGGCAGATACGCAGTATTTT. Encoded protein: CSVGQGAADTQYF.